The entry below describes one T cell receptor beta chain. Germline CDR1 reads MNHEY; CDR2 reads SMNVEV (reference sequence). The CDR3 has 20 residues. With 0 bases clipped from V and 2 bases from J, the junction kept 15 bases outside the gene matches. Here immunoSEQ multiplex PCR was the method, and the copy in TCRdb shows in-frame clones only, minus some. This repertoire shows nearly 95,000 clones, 80% to 85% found once; its top ten account for about 26%. The data were taken from a study of radiotherapy plus CTLA-4 blockade in lung cancer. The TCR was taken from a human donor with non-small cell lung cancer that progressed on radiotherapy plus ipilimumab. The specimen comprised peripheral blood, sampled from a patient treated with radiotherapy plus ipilimumab. The chain employs TRBV27 and TRBJ2-3; the match to TRBD2 covers 9 bases. This chain's CDR3 is CASSLSLFAGGPSHTDTQYF. As DNA, the CDR3 is TGTGCCAGCAGTTTATCGCTTTTTGCGGGAGGGCCGTCTCACACAGATACGCAGTATTTT.